This TCR beta chain is from a study of T cells in localized non-small cell lung cancer. Profiled with immunoSEQ multiplex PCR; TCRdb holds only in-frame clones, not every one. The sample records roughly 27,000 clones, around 93% being singletons. On this clone: The antigen remains unidentified.

General observations from the study: A single tumor region was sequenced, leaving heterogeneity possible. Uninvolved adjacent lung showed the highest T cell clonality, exceeding tumor. Appearing in adjacent lung were a median approximately 60 of the top 100 tumor clones. Higher T cell density in the blood was associated with longer overall survival, whereas higher adjacent-lung clonality associated with shorter survival.

Germline V gene sequence: CDR1 SGHTA, CDR2 FQGTGA. The CDR3 extends over 14 amino acids. The junction had 7 bases not matched to a gene; V was cut back by 5 bases and J by 6 bases. The V gene is TRBV7-3, the J gene TRBJ2-7; 10 bases fit TRBD1. The source material was peripheral blood, sampled before any cancer treatment. The receptor was derived from an older female donor with stage I lung adenocarcinoma. This CDR3 is CASSRTGTGAEQYF. The CDR3 DNA sequence: TGTGCCAGCAGCCGGACCGGGACAGGGGCCGAGCAGTACTTC.